This record looks at one T cell receptor (beta chain) sequence and its context. This clonotype was observed many times. Its antigen remains unidentified. Per-base quality was not reported, and no clone a single base away is much larger than it. The source of the sample is a study of T-cell reconstitution after alpha-beta-depleted transplantation in children (dated by TCRdb to 2016 to 2017). Study-level background: T-cell immune reconstitution after TCRalphabeta/CD19-depleted allogeneic hematopoietic cell transplantation in children was quantitatively tracked in the study by means of TCR repertoire profiling.

The library was generated by PCR. Sequencing used an Illumina HiSeq 2500. TCR library preparation used molecular barcoding, with unique molecular identifiers applied to normalize quantification of the TCRbeta repertoire. The raw public data were reprocessed by TCRdb itself: fastp quality trimming at Q25, MiXCR clonotype calling, in-frame beta chains only. When rows share a CDR3 protein, they turn into one entry using the most common DNA and genes. This sample lists roughly 6,500 distinct CDR3 sequences; about 10% were detected once. 20% to 25% of the sample belongs to the ten largest clones. The investigation overall reported the following: In some patients, the high TCRbeta diversity seen at day 60 was put down to recipient T cells and intrathymic progenitors that had survived conditioning. Over the following months the frequencies of hyperexpanded clones went down, and after one year T-cell counts and TCRbeta diversity were mostly credited to newly produced T cells. Apparently early alphabetaT-cell count recovery about two months after transplant reportedly relied on only several hundred rapidly expanded clones derived from non-depleted graft cells.

The sample's treatment or condition, from its label and the paper: allogeneic hematopoietic cell transplantation with graft depleted of TCRalphabeta T cells and CD19 B cells. Transplant recipients were children who received TCRalphabeta/CD19-depleted allogeneic hematopoietic cell grafts. From cysteine to phenylalanine, the CDR3 is 13 amino acids long. Just the 39-base CDR3 DNA is kept, in frame starting at base 1. V loses 7 bases at its end and J loses 2 bases; junction bases beyond the gene matches: 4. The chain uses TRBV12-3 or TRBV12-4 and TRBJ2-5, with TRBD2 matching 7 junction bases. The sample in question was PBMCs, mostly from graft donor cells, obtained 180 days after TCRalphabeta/CD19-depleted stem cell transplant. The sequence came from a child in the first two years of life who had a stem cell transplant for acute myeloid leukemia, so the T cells may come from the graft donor. The CDR3 loop reads CASKRGWQETQYF. The nucleotide sequence reads as follows: TGTGCCAGCAAGCGGGGATGGCAAGAGACCCAGTACTTC.